This TCR beta chain is from a study of shared clonotypes between healthy human individuals. The wider study: Each donor contributed plates that comprised three CD4 naive, three CD4 memory, two CD8 naive and one CD8 memory. Regarding the study as a whole: The study found roughly 5% of naive CD4 clonotypes shared across several donors.

Clones were read by immunoSEQ multiplex PCR, and TCRdb kept only the in-frame ones, dropping some. The data hold nearly 2 million clones, with roughly 95% observed a single time. This clone was found once. The antigen remains unidentified. Naive CD8 populations comprised CD45RO-negative cells positively selected for CCR7, excluding terminally differentiated effector memory CD45RA+ cells. Donors, without exception, were Caucasian adults residing in Nashville, Tennessee. The CDR3 loop spans 16 amino acids. Germline loops: CDR1 SGDLS, CDR2 YYNGEE. The V end lost 3 bases, the J end lost 2 bases, and 15 bases lay between the germline ends.

Sequencing input: naive CD8+ T cells sorted from blood. This chain joins TRBV9 and TRBJ2-1; TRBD1 is a possible D gene (5 bases). The clonotype originates from a man between 18 and 29 years old in good health. CDR3 sequence: CASSAATGDPYNEQFF. The CDR3 DNA is TGTGCCAGCAGCGCCGCAACAGGTGACCCCTACAATGAGCAGTTCTTC.